The 27 T cell receptor beta chains below all came from one sample that was sequenced in a study of identical twins (dated by TCRdb to about 2016). Library preparation employed 5' RACE. Sequencing was performed on an Illumina HiSeq 2000. In-frame beta chains were kept once TCRdb had trimmed the public reads at Q25 with fastp and called clones with MiXCR. Entries that share a CDR3 protein sequence are merged under the most common genes and DNA. For this sample there are nearly 900,000 distinct CDR3 sequences; around an eighth appear just once. The leading ten clones occupy around 1.5% of the sample. These data were likewise used in another study, on yellow fever vaccine responses in identical twins.

The sequenced sample was PBMCs. These receptor sequences come from a woman in her late teens or twenties in good health.

This clonotype turned up a few times. The genes are TRBV15 and TRBJ2-3; possibly TRBD1 for D (6 bases). The CDR3 loop spans 15 amino acids. Germline CDR1 reads LNHNV; CDR2 reads YYDKDF (reference sequence). The V gene lost 2 bases and the J gene lost 2 bases, with 11 bases spanning the gap. DNA for the CDR3: TGTGCCACCAGCAGATTGACAGGAGACACAGATACGCAGTATTTT. It translates to CATSRLTGDTDTQYF.

The V call is TRBV28, the J call TRBJ1-2; the D gene is possibly TRBD1 (6 bases). V lost 7 bases and J lost 0, with 12 bases in between. Germline V gene sequence: CDR1 MDHEN, CDR2 SYDVKM. This CDR3 comprises 14 residues. The CDR3 here is CASNQGYPNYGYTF. The CDR3 bases are TGTGCCAGCAACCAGGGGTATCCTAACTATGGCTACACCTTC.

V gene TRBV6-2 or TRBV6-3 combines with J gene TRBJ2-2; 10 positions agree with TRBD2. The germline V gene has CDR1 MNHEY and CDR2 SVGEGT. V shed 5 bases, J shed 3 bases, and the junction held 3 bases outside the gene matches. CDR3 length equals 15 residues. The CDR3, as DNA: TGTGCCAGCAGTATAAGCGGGGGGGACACCGGGGAGCTGTTTTTT. It encodes CASSISGGDTGELFF.

The chain combines TRBV7-8 with TRBJ2-5; perhaps TRBD2 as D (5 bases). Germline V gives CDR1 SGHVS, CDR2 FQNEAQ. This CDR3 comprises 16 residues. Between the trimmed V and J ends, which lost 1 base and 1 base, there was a span of 13 bases. In DNA, the CDR3 is TGTGCCAGCAGCTTAGGGCGGGTCCAGCTCCAAGAGACCCAGTACTTC. Protein: CASSLGRVQLQETQYF.

The chain employs TRBV28 and TRBJ2-7, with 8 bases identical to TRBD2. This CDR3 has 12 residues. After removal of 5 bases from V and 5 bases from J, the junction contained 2 bases not matched to a gene. The germline V gene encodes CDR1 MDHEN and CDR2 SYDVKM. The CDR3 loop reads CASSLLADEQYF. The DNA for the CDR3 is TGTGCCAGCAGTCTACTAGCGGACGAGCAGTACTTC.

In its sample, this clonotype was seen a few times. As DNA, the CDR3 is TGTGCCACCAGTGACCAACAGGGGACCTATGGCTACACCTTC. This encodes CATSDQQGTYGYTF. The chain carries TRBV24-1 and TRBJ1-2; 7 positions match TRBD1. V lost 4 bases and J lost 4; bases outside the gene matches: 5. Germline V gene data show CDR1 as KGHDR and CDR2 as SFDVKD. This CDR3 region has 14 residues.

This clonotype was picked up a small number of times. The chain uses TRBV10-3 and TRBJ2-2; D might be TRBD1 or TRBD2, each matching 6 bases. The V gene's germline CDR1 is ENHRY and CDR2 SYGVKD. The germline V and J ends were trimmed by 4 bases and 5 bases, with 14 bases remaining between them. The CDR3 runs to 15 residues. CDR3 bases: TGTGCCATCAGTGGACCGGGGGCGGGGACCGGGGAGCTGTTTTTT. Translated, it gives CAISGPGAGTGELFF.

A few counts support this clonotype. The chain links TRBV6-5 to TRBJ2-2, with a tentative D call TRBD1 (6 bases). Trimming shortened V by 0 bases and J by 1 base, and 15 bases separated the two germline ends. Germline CDR1 and CDR2: MNHEY and SVGAGI. The CDR3 extends over 18 amino acids. The CDR3 loop reads CASSYSGSRTVNTGELFF. CDR3 DNA: TGTGCCAGCAGTTACTCTGGGTCTAGGACAGTGAACACCGGGGAGCTGTTTTTT.

J is TRBJ2-6 and V is TRBV9; unclear D gene. The CDR3 sequence is 18 residues long. V gave up 0 bases and J gave up 0 bases, with 13 bases separating them. Germline V CDR1 and CDR2: SGDLS, YYNGEE. The CDR3 DNA reads as TGTGCCAGCAGCGTAGGTCAGCGATCCAGCTCTGGGGCCAACGTCCTGACTTTC. It translates to CASSVGQRSSSGANVLTF. The full variable domain, its missing parts supplied by reference TRBV9 and TRBJ2-6, is DSGVTQTPKHLITATGQRVTLRCSPRSGDLSVYWYQQSLDQGLQFLIQYYNGEERAKGNILERFSAQQFPDLHSELNLSSLELGDSALYFCASSVGQRSSSGANVLTFGAGSRLTVL.

J is TRBJ2-5 and V is TRBV3-1, with 9 bases that match TRBD2. Germline assignment: CDR1 LGHDT and CDR2 YNNKEL (reference sequence). The CDR3 sequence is 16 residues long. The ends lost 2 bases at V and 3 bases at J; junction bases unmatched: 7. The CDR3 DNA reads TGTGCCAGCAGCCAATTCGGCGGGGGGGCGGAAGAGACCCAGTACTTC. Protein sequence: CASSQFGGGAEETQYF.

This clonotype has only a few counts. J is TRBJ2-5 and V is TRBV25-1; D is perhaps TRBD1 or TRBD2 (5 bases each). V dropped 4 bases and J dropped 1 base, with 16 bases sitting between them. Germline CDR1 is MGHDK and CDR2 is SYGVNS. The CDR3 runs to 16 residues. The DNA of the CDR3 is TGTGCCAGCAGTGTATTTCCCGGGGCTAGCCAAGAGACCCAGTACTTC. Translation: CASSVFPGASQETQYF.

The rearrangement uses TRBV12-3 or TRBV12-4 and TRBJ2-2, with D possibly being TRBD1 (6 bases). This CDR3 comprises 16 residues. V was shortened by 6 bases and J by 1 base, with 15 bases between the two germline ends. This CDR3 reads CASRTSGTLNTGELFF. For the CDR3, the DNA is TGTGCCAGCAGGACATCCGGGACACTGAACACCGGGGAGCTGTTTTTT.

J is TRBJ2-3 and V is TRBV5-6, with D possibly matching TRBD2 (5 bases). The CDR3 is made up of 14 amino acids. The V and J ends lost 2 bases and 6 bases respectively, with 13 bases between them. Germline CDR1 is SGHDT and CDR2 is YYEEEE. The CDR3 DNA reads as TGTGCCAGCAGCTTCGGGCTAGCCATGGATACGCAGTATTTT. This sequence encodes CASSFGLAMDTQYF.

This clonotype was detected a few times. At one boundary the junction diverges from the germline segment, which might be a read error. This chain links TRBV20-1 with TRBJ2-1, with 11 nucleotides matching TRBD2. Germline assignment: CDR1 DFQATT and CDR2 SNEGSKA (reference sequence). This CDR3 contains 16 residues. CDR3 nucleotides: TGCTGTGCTACCTCCCCGGGACTAGCGGCACCCAATGAGCAGTTCTTC. It encodes CCATSPGLAAPNEQFF.

At least ten counts were recorded for this clonotype. The chain carries TRBV15 and TRBJ1-4, with D possibly matching TRBD1 (5 bases). From germline, CDR1 is LNHNV and CDR2 YYDKDF (reference sequence). The CDR3 loop spans 15 amino acids. The V gene lost 0 bases and the J gene lost 8 bases, with 13 bases spanning the gap. This chain's CDR3 is CATSRDISGGEKLFF. For the CDR3, the DNA is TGTGCCACCAGCAGAGATATATCGGGGGGGGAAAAACTGTTTTTT.

V is TRBV12-3 or TRBV12-4 and J is TRBJ2-1; no definite D call. V was trimmed by 5 bases and J by 3 bases, leaving 11 bases between them. The CDR3 extends over 14 amino acids. The DNA for the CDR3 is TGTGCCAGCAGTCCAAACCTAGGCTACAATGAGCAGTTCTTC. It codes for CASSPNLGYNEQFF.

This clonotype showed up just a few times. The genes are TRBV11-2 and TRBJ2-2; tentatively, D is TRBD2 (5 bases). Germline CDR1 SGHAT, CDR2 FQNNGV. The CDR3 is 13 amino acids. The ends were cut back, 7 bases at V and 3 bases at J, with 9 bases in the middle. The CDR3 reads CASNQEDTGELFF. For the CDR3, the DNA is TGTGCCAGCAACCAGGAGGACACCGGGGAGCTGTTTTTT.

The table lists this clonotype with a few counts. V gene TRBV12-5 combines with J gene TRBJ2-7, with D unclear. This CDR3 region has 10 residues. Trimming stripped 4 bases from V and 2 bases from J, with 0 bases between. The V gene's germline CDR1 is LGHNT and CDR2 FRNRAP. This chain's CDR3 is CASGSYEQYV. CDR3 coding DNA: TGTGCTAGTGGTTCCTACGAGCAGTACGTC.

This clonotype appeared many times. The chain has TRBV6-5 and TRBJ1-3; TRBD1 matches at 7 bases. Germline values: CDR1 MNHEY, CDR2 SVGAGI. The junction had 4 bases not matched to a gene; V was cut back by 2 bases and J by 0 bases. This CDR3 has 16 amino acids. As DNA, the CDR3 is TGTGCCAGCAGTTACGGGACAGCGGCCTCTGGAAACACCATATATTTT. It specifies CASSYGTAASGNTIYF.

A few counts support this clonotype. The gene calls are TRBV12-3 or TRBV12-4 and TRBJ1-3; no reliable D call. Trimming took off 9 bases at V and 3 bases at J, with 9 bases between the two ends. This CDR3 region has 12 residues. CDR3 bases: TGTGCCAGTCAAGGAGGTGGAAACACCATATATTTT. Amino acid sequence: CASQGGGNTIYF.

This chain uses TRBV7-8 with TRBJ2-1, with TRBD2 identical over 9 bases. Trimming took 3 bases from V and 4 from J; bases not matched to a gene: 10. The V gene's germline CDR1 is SGHVS and CDR2 FQNEAQ. This CDR3 has 17 amino acids. CDR3 nucleotides: TGTGCCAGCAGCTTGAGTCGGGCGGGAGGGCCTTACAATGAGCAGTTCTTC. This sequence encodes CASSLSRAGGPYNEQFF.

V gene TRBV6-5 combines with J gene TRBJ1-3; D gene ambiguous. The CDR3 extends over 15 amino acids. Germline-derived CDR1 and CDR2 are MNHEY and SVGAGI. Trimming took 0 bases from V and 2 from J, leaving 8 bases between them. CDR3 nucleotides: TGTGCCAGCAGTTACTCGTTAGGGACTGGAAACACCATATATTTT. Its translation is CASSYSLGTGNTIYF.

This clonotype occurred a few times. The rearrangement links TRBV5-6 to TRBJ2-2; D gene unclear. The CDR3 length is 11 residues. Germline V gene sequence: CDR1 SGHDT, CDR2 YYEEEE. Trimming removed 6 bases at V and 10 bases at J, with 10 bases between. The CDR3 protein is CASIGSAELFF. CDR3 nucleotide sequence: TGTGCCAGCATCGGGTCGGCGGAGCTGTTTTTT.

This clonotype has at least ten counts. This sequence joins TRBV20-1 and TRBJ1-1; the match to TRBD1 covers 8 bases. The CDR3 covers 12 residues. The V segment lost 4 bases and the J segment 4 bases; nucleotides outside the gene matches: 2. From germline, CDR1 is DFQATT and CDR2 SNEGSKA (reference sequence). Written as DNA, the CDR3 is TGCAGTGCTACCCAGGGGGCCACTGAAGCTTTCTTT. This gives the protein CSATQGATEAFF.

Many counts were recorded for this clonotype. The chain carries TRBV5-1 and TRBJ2-5, with 8 bases identical to TRBD1. CDR1 and CDR2 from the germline V gene are SGHRS and YFSETQ. J lost 2 bases, V lost 6 bases, and 9 bases had no gene match. The CDR3 loop spans 15 amino acids. CDR3 nucleotide sequence: TGCGCCAGCAAACTGATGACAGGGGCTCAAGAGACCCAGTACTTC. Its translation: CASKLMTGAQETQYF.

This chain links TRBV7-7 with TRBJ2-5; 8 bases fit TRBD2. Germline lookup yields CDR1 SSHAT and CDR2 FNYEAQ (reference sequence). The CDR3 loop spans 14 amino acids. The trim removed 2 bases at V and 7 bases at J, leaving 6 bases unmatched. CDR3 sequence reads: CASSLNGGARTQYF. CDR3 coding DNA: TGTGCCAGCAGCTTAAACGGGGGGGCTCGGACCCAGTACTTC. Variable domain in full (rest from reference TRBV7-7 and TRBJ2-5): GAGVSQSPRYKVTKRGQDVTLRCDPISSHATLYWYQQALGQGPEFLTYFNYEAQPDKSGLPSDRFSAERPEGSISTLTIQRTEQRDSAMYRCASSLNGGARTQYFGPGTRLLVL.

This clonotype was seen only a few times. The chain uses TRBV24-1 and TRBJ2-1; 10 bases agree with TRBD1. Germline values: CDR1 KGHDR, CDR2 SFDVKD. CDR3 length: 13 amino acids. With 8 bases clipped from V and 10 bases from J, the junction kept 7 bases outside the gene matches. CDR3 sequence: CATTGDRGYEQFF. The DNA of the CDR3 is TGTGCCACCACCGGGGACAGGGGTTACGAGCAGTTCTTC.